The source of this TCR beta chain is a study of blood T cells in healthy people across ages. From germline, CDR1 is SGHRS and CDR2 YFSETQ. V lost 6 bases and J 6 bases, leaving 19 bases between the germline ends. This CDR3 has 15 residues. Each donor gave roughly 10 milliliters of peripheral blood. Points on this clonotype: Its antigen is not known.

A second PCR, run for about 6 to 12 cycles, used a sample-barcoded 5' primer plus a J-beta primer mix. Through a template-switch adaptor with 12 random nucleotides, each cDNA molecule received a tag. TCRdb processed the 5' RACE reads anew with MiXCR; each CDR3 protein has one entry. The data show 780,000 or so distinct CDR3 sequences, roughly 50% seen once. General observations from the study: As age increased, TCR beta diversity per million T cells fell in a roughly linear fashion. There was no known CMV status for donors, so expanded clonotype changes were possibly confounded.

The chain joins TRBV5-1 to TRBJ2-1; D is unclear. This sequence originates from a man aged 35-49 years in good health. Sequenced: blood. CDR3 sequence: CASTEDQPRVNEQFF. The DNA of the CDR3 is TGCGCCAGCACCGAGGACCAGCCACGGGTCAATGAGCAGTTCTTC.